This T cell receptor beta chain was captured in a study of regulatory T cells in long-lasting Graves disease. Study summary: Newly diagnosed Graves' patients took antithyroid drugs under 3 months.

CDR1 and CDR2 from the germline V gene are SQVTM and ANQGSEA. The CDR3 spans 15 residues. V lost 5 bases, J lost 2 bases, and 18 bases lay in between. Time point in this sample: newly diagnosed GD, antithyroid drugs for less than 3 months. TCR sequences were obtained from RNA taken from PBMCs. Patients came through an endocrinology department, and that department was in Xi'an, China. To make TCR beta libraries, researchers used iRepertoire HTBI primers and Arm-PCR of CDR3 regions. TCRdb reprocessed the multiplex PCR reads with MiXCR, giving one entry per CDR3 protein. The sample holds 450,000 to 600,000 distinct CDR3 sequences, 16% seen once. The same specimen was also included in a second study, on T cells in Graves' hyperthyroidism and ophthalmopathy.

Material: peripheral blood mononuclear cells (PBMCs), obtained at new diagnosis, from a patient treated with antithyroid drugs. The chain combines TRBV29-1 with TRBJ1-1; weak D call: TRBD1 (5 bases). This TCR came from a man aged 40-50 years with Graves disease. The CDR3 is CSVRGALTGNTEAFF. CDR3 in DNA: TGCAGCGTTCGGGGAGCATTAACAGGAAACACTGAAGCTTTCTTT.